These T cell receptor beta chains were read from a single sample in a study of blood T cell repertoires in COVID-19. The repertoire was sequenced with immunoSEQ multiplex PCR; TCRdb's copy has only in-frame clones and lacks some. The data contain 280,000 or so clones, less than 90% of them singletons. The specimen sequenced was peripheral blood. Source of these receptors: a human donor in a cohort sampled during active COVID-19. Both conserved end residues are part of each CDR3. D genes are given only for firm matches. A clone size is listed for some rows: how often the clone was seen (once, few, many), or a class if it is expanded.

clone size	D gene	V gene	J gene	CDR3 protein	CDR3 DNA
few	TRBD2	TRBV6-5	TRBJ2-7	CASSLAGVYEQYF	TGTGCCAGCTCCCTAGCGGGAGTCTACGAGCAGTACTTC
NA	TRBD2	TRBV7-2	TRBJ2-7	CASSLGASGRHEQYF	TGTGCCAGCAGCTTAGGGGCTAGCGGGAGACACGAGCAGTACTTC
many	TRBD1	TRBV28	TRBJ2-1	CASSLAKISGQGYHEQFF	TGTGCCAGCAGTTTAGCCAAAATCTCGGGACAGGGGTATCATGAGCAGTTCTTC
NA	NA	TRBV18	TRBJ2-7	CASSPRAGPYEQYF	TGTGCCAGCTCACCACGGGCAGGGCCCTACGAGCAGTACTTC
NA	NA	TRBV3-1/TRBV3-2	TRBJ1-1	CASSQGHREAFF	TGTGCCAGCAGCCAAGGACACAGAGAAGCTTTCTTT
NA	NA	TRBV5-1	TRBJ2-1	CASRQRYWSSYNEQFF	TGCGCCAGCCGCCAGCGCTACTGGAGCTCCTACAATGAGCAGTTCTTC
NA	NA	TRBV7-9	TRBJ1-1	CASSLEPSGATEAFF	TGTGCCAGCAGCTTAGAGCCTAGCGGAGCCACTGAAGCTTTCTTT
NA	TRBD2	TRBV6-2/TRBV6-3	TRBJ2-3	CASSYSQKLAGVQDTQYF	TGTGCCAGCAGTTACTCCCAAAAACTAGCGGGCGTTCAAGATACGCAGTATTTT
NA	NA	TRBV28	TRBJ2-2	CASSFRLGRNTGELFF	TGTGCCAGCAGTTTCCGTCTGGGGAGGAACACCGGGGAGCTGTTTTTT
NA	TRBD2	TRBV19	TRBJ2-1	CASSHPRAGPYNEQFF	TGTGCCAGTAGTCACCCCCGAGCGGGACCCTACAATGAGCAGTTCTTC
NA	NA	TRBV12-3/TRBV12-4	TRBJ1-1	CASSRQRSTEAFF	TGTGCCAGCAGCCGTCAGAGGAGCACTGAAGCTTTCTTT
NA	NA	TRBV29-1	TRBJ1-2	CSVERGSYGYTF	TGCAGCGTTGAAAGAGGTTCGTATGGCTACACCTTC
NA	TRBD1	TRBV15	TRBJ2-1	CATSGRQGTSNEQFF	TGTGCCACCAGCGGTCGACAGGGAACAAGCAATGAGCAGTTCTTC
NA	NA	TRBV11-2	TRBJ2-5	CASSPPGALTTQYF	TGTGCCAGCAGCCCACCGGGTGCTTTAACGACCCAGTACTTC
NA	TRBD1	TRBV5-1	TRBJ2-7	CASSLGQGFHEQYF	TGCGCCAGCAGCTTGGGACAGGGGTTCCACGAGCAGTACTTC
NA	NA	TRBV5-5	TRBJ1-1	CASSLTLRQHMNTEAFF	TGTGCCAGCAGCTTGACCCTCCGACAGCACATGAACACTGAAGCTTTCTTT
NA	TRBD2	TRBV6-2/TRBV6-3	TRBJ2-1	CASSRMTSGSYNEQFF	TGTGCCAGCAGCCGTATGACTAGCGGATCCTACAATGAGCAGTTCTTC
NA	TRBD1	TRBV7-2	TRBJ1-4	CASSITGGTNEKLFF	TGTGCCAGCAGCATAACAGGGGGGACTAATGAAAAACTGTTTTTT
NA	NA	TRBV7-2	TRBJ2-1	CASSWGELSYNEQFF	TGTGCCAGCAGCTGGGGGGAACTCTCCTACAATGAGCAGTTCTTC
few	NA	TRBV7-8	TRBJ2-3	CASSFSYSGDTDTQYF	TGTGCCAGCAGCTTTAGTTACAGCGGTGACACAGATACGCAGTATTTT
NA	NA	TRBV5-4	TRBJ2-1	CASSLESSIYEQFF	TGTGCCAGCAGCTTGGAATCTAGCATTTATGAGCAGTTCTTC
NA	NA	TRBV11-2	TRBJ1-1	CASSFYGGNTEAFF	TGTGCCAGCAGCTTCTACGGGGGGAACACTGAAGCTTTCTTT
NA	TRBD2	TRBV3-1/TRBV3-2	TRBJ2-2	CASTPRLAGGDTGELFF	TGTGCCAGCACCCCACGCTTAGCGGGAGGAGACACCGGGGAGCTGTTTTTT
NA	NA	TRBV18	TRBJ2-3	CASSPTSDTQYF	TGTGCCAGCTCACCAACTTCAGATACGCAGTATTTT
NA	NA	TRBV9	TRBJ2-1	CASSTTSSSYNEQFF	TGTGCCAGCAGCACTACTAGCAGCTCCTACAATGAGCAGTTCTTC
NA	NA	TRBV3-1/TRBV3-2	TRBJ1-5	CASSQNINQPQHF	TGTGCCAGCAGCCAGAACATCAATCAGCCCCAGCATTTT
NA	TRBD2	TRBV9	TRBJ2-1	CASSVGRLAGNLDEQFF	TGTGCCAGCAGCGTCGGTAGACTAGCGGGAAATCTAGATGAGCAGTTCTTC
NA	TRBD2	TRBV7-2	TRBJ2-7	CASSFRREGSEQYF	TGTGCCAGCAGCTTTAGGAGGGAGGGGTCCGAGCAGTACTTC
few	TRBD1	TRBV28	TRBJ1-4	CASSGQGPNEKLFF	TGTGCCAGCAGCGGACAGGGGCCTAATGAAAAACTGTTTTTT
NA	NA	TRBV4-2	TRBJ2-4	CASSQDVGGQRSKYF	TGTGCCAGCAGCCAAGACGTCGGCGGACAGAGGTCGAAGTACTTC
NA	TRBD1	TRBV19	TRBJ1-2	CASRDSYGYTF	TGTGCCAGCCGGGACAGCTATGGCTACACCTTC
NA	NA	TRBV7-7	TRBJ2-1	CASSSARLPYNEQFF	TGTGCCAGCAGCTCAGCCCGACTTCCGTACAATGAGCAGTTCTTC
few	TRBD1	TRBV7-9	TRBJ2-7	CASSSTGSEQYF	TGTGCCAGCAGCTCGACAGGGAGCGAGCAGTACTTC
NA	NA	TRBV5-1	TRBJ2-7	CASSPSTRPEQYF	TGCGCCAGCAGCCCCTCCACTAGACCCGAGCAGTACTTC
few	NA	TRBV11-3	TRBJ1-1	CASSLYRDTEAFF	TGTGCCAGCAGCTTATACCGAGACACTGAAGCTTTCTTT
NA	NA	TRBV5-1	TRBJ2-1	CASKASGNNEQFF	TGCGCCAGCAAGGCCTCGGGGAACAATGAGCAGTTCTTC
NA	NA	TRBV4-2	TRBJ2-3	CASSQGGGAVSTDTQYF	TGTGCCAGCAGCCAAGGTGGGGGCGCGGTATCCACAGATACGCAGTATTTT
few	NA	TRBV7-2	TRBJ1-3	CASSLTVAGNTIYF	TGTGCCAGCAGTCTGACAGTCGCCGGAAACACCATATATTTT
NA	NA	TRBV15	TRBJ1-3	CATSRVSLFGNTIYF	TGTGCCACCAGCAGAGTTTCCCTGTTTGGAAACACCATATATTTT
NA	TRBD2	TRBV5-4	TRBJ2-1	CASRGTSDSYNEQFF	TGTGCCAGCAGGGGGACTAGCGACTCCTACAATGAGCAGTTCTTC
NA	NA	TRBV19	TRBJ1-5	CASSVTTGGSQPQHF	TGTGCCAGTAGTGTTACGACAGGAGGTAGCCAGCCCCAGCATTTT
NA	NA	TRBV19	TRBJ2-1	CASSPTRASSYNEQFF	TGTGCCAGTAGTCCGACAAGAGCCAGCTCCTACAATGAGCAGTTCTTC
NA	NA	TRBV24-1	TRBJ2-3	CATREAGIDTQYF	TGTGCCACCAGGGAGGCGGGTATAGATACGCAGTATTTT
few	TRBD2	TRBV3-1/TRBV3-2	TRBJ2-1	CASSQLAGVGEQFF	TGTGCCAGCAGCCAACTAGCGGGAGTAGGAGAGCAGTTCTTC
NA	TRBD2	TRBV6-2/TRBV6-3	TRBJ2-5	CASSRLAGGETQYF	TGTGCCAGCAGTCGACTAGCGGGAGGAGAGACCCAGTACTTC
few	TRBD1	TRBV28	TRBJ1-3	CASSGKGQLSRNTIYF	TGTGCCAGCAGCGGGAAGGGACAGTTGTCGAGAAACACCATATATTTT
NA	NA	TRBV10-3	TRBJ2-5	CAISYSAGETQYF	TGTGCCATCAGTTATTCAGCAGGAGAGACCCAGTACTTC
NA	TRBD1	TRBV7-9	TRBJ2-1	CASTKQMTGSYNEQFF	TGTGCCAGCACCAAACAAATGACAGGGTCCTACAATGAGCAGTTCTTC
NA	TRBD2	TRBV5-1	TRBJ2-3	CASSLSLAGADTQYF	TGCGCCAGCAGCTTGAGCCTAGCGGGGGCAGATACGCAGTATTTT
NA	TRBD2	TRBV7-2	TRBJ2-1	CASSAPGLLFGQFF	TGTGCCAGCAGCGCCCCGGGACTATTGTTTGGGCAGTTCTTC
NA	NA	TRBV6-5	TRBJ2-7	CASSRAQSSYEQYF	TGTGCCAGCAGTCGTGCACAAAGCTCCTACGAGCAGTACTTC
NA	TRBD1	TRBV10-3	TRBJ1-1	CAIRAGTGGNTEAFF	TGTGCCATCAGAGCCGGGACAGGGGGTAACACTGAAGCTTTCTTT
NA	NA	TRBV9	TRBJ2-6	CASSAARDKGTSGANVLTF	TGTGCCAGCAGCGCCGCCCGGGACAAGGGGACGTCTGGGGCCAACGTCCTGACTTTC